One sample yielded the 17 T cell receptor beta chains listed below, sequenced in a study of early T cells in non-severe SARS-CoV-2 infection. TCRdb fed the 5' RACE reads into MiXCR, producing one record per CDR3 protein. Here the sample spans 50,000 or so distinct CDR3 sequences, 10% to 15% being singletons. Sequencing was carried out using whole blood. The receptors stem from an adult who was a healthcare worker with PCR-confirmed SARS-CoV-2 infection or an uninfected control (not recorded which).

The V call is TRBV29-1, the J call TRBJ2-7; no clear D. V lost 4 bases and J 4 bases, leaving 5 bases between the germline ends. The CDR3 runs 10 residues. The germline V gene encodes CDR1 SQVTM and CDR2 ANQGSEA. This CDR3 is CSVVSYEQYF. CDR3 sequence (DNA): TGCAGCGTTGTGTCGTACGAGCAGTACTTC.

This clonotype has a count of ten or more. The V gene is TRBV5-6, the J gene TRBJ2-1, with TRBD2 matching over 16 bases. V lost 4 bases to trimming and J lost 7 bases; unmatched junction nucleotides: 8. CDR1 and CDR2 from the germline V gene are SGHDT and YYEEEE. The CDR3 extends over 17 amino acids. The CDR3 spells CASSKGLAGGPRNEQFF. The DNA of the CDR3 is TGTGCCAGCAGCAAGGGACTAGCGGGAGGGCCAAGGAATGAGCAGTTCTTC.

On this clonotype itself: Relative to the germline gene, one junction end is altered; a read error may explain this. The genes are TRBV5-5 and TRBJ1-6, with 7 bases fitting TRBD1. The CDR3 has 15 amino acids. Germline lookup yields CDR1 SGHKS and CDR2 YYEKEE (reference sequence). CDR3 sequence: CASSWGGGLGSPHHF. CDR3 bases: TGTGCCAGCAGCTGGGGAGGGGGCCTCGGTTCACCCCACCACTTT.

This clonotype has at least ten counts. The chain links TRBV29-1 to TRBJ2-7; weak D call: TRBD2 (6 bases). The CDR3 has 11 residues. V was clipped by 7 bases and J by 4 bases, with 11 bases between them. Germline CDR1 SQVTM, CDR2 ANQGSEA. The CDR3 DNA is TGCAGCGCCGAGACTAGTTACGAGCAGTACTTC. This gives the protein CSAETSYEQYF.

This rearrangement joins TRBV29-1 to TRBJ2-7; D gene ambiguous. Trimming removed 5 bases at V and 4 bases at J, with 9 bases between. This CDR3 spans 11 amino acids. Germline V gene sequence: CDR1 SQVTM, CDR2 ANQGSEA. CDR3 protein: CSVRSLYEQYF. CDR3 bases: TGCAGCGTTCGATCTCTGTACGAGCAGTACTTC.

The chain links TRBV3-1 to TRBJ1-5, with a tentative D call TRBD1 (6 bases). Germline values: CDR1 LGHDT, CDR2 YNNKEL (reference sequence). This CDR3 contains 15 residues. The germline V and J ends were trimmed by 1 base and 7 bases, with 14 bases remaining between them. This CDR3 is CASSQGRGQGQPQHF. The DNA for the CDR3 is TGTGCCAGCAGCCAAGGTCGGGGGCAGGGCCAGCCCCAGCATTTT.

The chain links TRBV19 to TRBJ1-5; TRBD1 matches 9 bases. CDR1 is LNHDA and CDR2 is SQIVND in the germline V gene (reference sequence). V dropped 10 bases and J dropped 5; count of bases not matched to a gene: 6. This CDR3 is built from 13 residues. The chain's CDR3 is CATSDRGDQPQHF. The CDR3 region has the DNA TGTGCCACCTCGGACAGGGGAGATCAGCCCCAGCATTTT.

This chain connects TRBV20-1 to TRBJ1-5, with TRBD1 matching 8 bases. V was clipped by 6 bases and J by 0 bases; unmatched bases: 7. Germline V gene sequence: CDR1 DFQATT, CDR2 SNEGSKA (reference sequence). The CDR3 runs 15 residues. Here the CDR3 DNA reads TGCAGTGCAAGTAAGGGACAGGCTAGCAATCAGCCCCAGCATTTT. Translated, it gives CSASKGQASNQPQHF.

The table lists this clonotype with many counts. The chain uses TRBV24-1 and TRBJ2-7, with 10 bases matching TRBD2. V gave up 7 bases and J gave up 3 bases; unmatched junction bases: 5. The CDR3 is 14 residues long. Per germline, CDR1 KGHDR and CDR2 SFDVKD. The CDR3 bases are TGTGCCACCAGCACTAGCGGGATAAACTACGAGCAGTACTTC. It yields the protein CATSTSGINYEQYF.

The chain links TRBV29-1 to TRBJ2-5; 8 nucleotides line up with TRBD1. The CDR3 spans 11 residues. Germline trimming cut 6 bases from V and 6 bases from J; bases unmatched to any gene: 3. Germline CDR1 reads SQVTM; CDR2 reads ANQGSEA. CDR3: CSVDRVKTQYF. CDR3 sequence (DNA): TGCAGCGTGGACAGGGTGAAGACCCAGTACTTC.

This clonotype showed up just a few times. CDR3 nucleotide sequence: TGTGCCAGCAGCGTCGGGGCCGCGGGTTCGGATACGCAGTATTTT. The encoded protein is CASSVGAAGSDTQYF. The chain carries TRBV7-6 and TRBJ2-3; D may be TRBD1 or TRBD2 (5 bases each). V lost 5 bases and J lost 6, with 18 bases in between. The germline V gene encodes CDR1 SGHVS and CDR2 FNYEAQ. This CDR3 is 15 amino acids long.

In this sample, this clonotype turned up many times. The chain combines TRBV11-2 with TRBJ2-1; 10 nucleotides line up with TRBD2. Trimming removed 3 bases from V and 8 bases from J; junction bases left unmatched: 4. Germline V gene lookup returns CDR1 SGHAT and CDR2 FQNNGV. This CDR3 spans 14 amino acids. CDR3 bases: TGTGCCAGCAGCTTCCTAGCGGGAGCGGATGAGCAGTTCTTC. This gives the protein CASSFLAGADEQFF.

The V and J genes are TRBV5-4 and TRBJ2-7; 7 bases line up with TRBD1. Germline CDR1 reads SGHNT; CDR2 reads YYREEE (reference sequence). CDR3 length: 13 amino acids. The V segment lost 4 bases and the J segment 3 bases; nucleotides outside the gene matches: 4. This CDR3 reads CASSNRDSYEQYF. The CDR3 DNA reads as TGTGCCAGCAGCAACCGGGACAGCTACGAGCAGTACTTC.

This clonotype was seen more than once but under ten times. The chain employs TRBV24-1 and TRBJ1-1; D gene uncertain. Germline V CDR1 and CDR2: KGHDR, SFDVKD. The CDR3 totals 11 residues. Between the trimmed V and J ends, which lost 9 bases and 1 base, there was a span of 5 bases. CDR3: CATRKNTEAFF. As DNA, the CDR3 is TGTGCCACCCGGAAGAACACTGAAGCTTTCTTT.

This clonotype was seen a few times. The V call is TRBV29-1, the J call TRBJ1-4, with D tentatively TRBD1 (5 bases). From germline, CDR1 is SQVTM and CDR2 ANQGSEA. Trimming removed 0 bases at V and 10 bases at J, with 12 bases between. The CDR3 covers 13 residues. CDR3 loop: CSVEDHQGRKLFF. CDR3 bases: TGCAGCGTTGAAGATCACCAGGGAAGAAAACTGTTTTTT.

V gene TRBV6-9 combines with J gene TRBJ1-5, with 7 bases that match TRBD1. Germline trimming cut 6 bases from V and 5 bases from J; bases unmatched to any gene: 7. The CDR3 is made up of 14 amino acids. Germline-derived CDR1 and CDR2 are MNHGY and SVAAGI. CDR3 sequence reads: CASRPDREHQPQHF. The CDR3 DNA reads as TGTGCCAGCAGGCCCGACAGGGAGCATCAGCCCCAGCATTTT.

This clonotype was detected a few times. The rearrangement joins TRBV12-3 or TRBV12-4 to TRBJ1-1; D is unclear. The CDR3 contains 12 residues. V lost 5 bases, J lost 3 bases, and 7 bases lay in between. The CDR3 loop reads CASSALHTEAFF. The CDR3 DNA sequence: TGTGCCAGCAGTGCCTTACACACTGAAGCTTTCTTT.